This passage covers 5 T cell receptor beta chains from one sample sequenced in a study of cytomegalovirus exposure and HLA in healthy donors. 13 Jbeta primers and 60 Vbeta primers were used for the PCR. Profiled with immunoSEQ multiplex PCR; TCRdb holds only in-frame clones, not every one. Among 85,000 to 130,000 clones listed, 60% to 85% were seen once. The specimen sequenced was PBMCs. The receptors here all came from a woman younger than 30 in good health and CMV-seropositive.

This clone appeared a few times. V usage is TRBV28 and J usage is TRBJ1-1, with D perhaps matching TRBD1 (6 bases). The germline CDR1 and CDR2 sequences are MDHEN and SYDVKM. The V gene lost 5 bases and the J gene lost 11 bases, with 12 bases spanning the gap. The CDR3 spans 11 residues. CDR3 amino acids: CASSIQGSAFF. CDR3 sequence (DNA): TGTGCCAGCAGTATCCAGGGGTCCGCTTTCTTT.

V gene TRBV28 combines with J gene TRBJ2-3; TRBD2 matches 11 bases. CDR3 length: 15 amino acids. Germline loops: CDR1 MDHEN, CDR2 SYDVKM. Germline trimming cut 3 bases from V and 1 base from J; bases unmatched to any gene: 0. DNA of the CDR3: TGTGCCAGCAGTTTGACTAGCGGGGGCACAGATACGCAGTATTTT. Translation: CASSLTSGGTDTQYF.

The CDR3 sequence is CASSYSASKAYNEQFF. In nucleotides, the CDR3 is TGTGCCAGCAGCTATAGCGCCTCCAAGGCATACAATGAGCAGTTCTTC. The chain has TRBV7-3 and TRBJ2-1; D may be TRBD2 (5 bases). This CDR3 region has 16 residues. The V gene lost 4 bases and the J gene lost 4 bases, with 17 bases spanning the gap. Germline-derived CDR1 and CDR2 are SGHTA and FQGTGA. Full variable domain (remainder filled in from reference TRBV7-3 and TRBJ2-1): GAGVSQTPSNKVTEKGKYVELRCDPISGHTALYWYRQSLGQGPEFLIYFQGTGAADDSGLPNDRFFAVRPEGSVSTLKIQRTERGDSAVYLCASSYSASKAYNEQFFGPGTRLTVL.

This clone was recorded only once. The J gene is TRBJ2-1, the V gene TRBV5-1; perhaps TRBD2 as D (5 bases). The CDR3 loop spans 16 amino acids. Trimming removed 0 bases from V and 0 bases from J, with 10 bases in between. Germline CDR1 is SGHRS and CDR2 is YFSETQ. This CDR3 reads CASSLGAEASYNEQFF. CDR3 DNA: TGCGCCAGCAGCTTGGGAGCGGAAGCCTCCTACAATGAGCAGTTCTTC.

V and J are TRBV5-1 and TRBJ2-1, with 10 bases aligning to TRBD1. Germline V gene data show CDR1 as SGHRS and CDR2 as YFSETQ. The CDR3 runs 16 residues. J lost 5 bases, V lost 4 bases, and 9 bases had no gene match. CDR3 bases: TGCGCCAGCAGCGTGACAGGGGGCGCCCAGGACAATGAGCAGTTCTTC. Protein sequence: CASSVTGGAQDNEQFF.